Reported below is one T cell receptor beta chain. Its cognate antigen has yet to be identified. The input lacks base qualities; no much larger clone sits a single base away. Unmatched junction bases come to 6, with V trimmed by 6 bases and J by 2 bases. The CDR3, cysteine through phenylalanine, is 16 amino acids long. Only CDR3 DNA is held: 48 bases, read in frame from base 1. The CDR1 and CDR2 encoded by the germline V gene are SNHLY and FYNNEI. These data come from a study of T cell clonotyping in hematopoietic cell transplantation (dated by TCRdb to the early 2020s). Regarding the study in general: Pretransplant recipient samples were obtained after cytoreduction. A total of more than 130 blood samples were collected in the study from a few dozen consecutive transplant recipients and their related donors. Recruitment of patients was conducted between 2015 and January 2017, and follow-up was continued until late 2020 or death. Paper-wide results and their limitations: Broader posttransplant TCR repertoire diversity was predicted by donor and pretransplant recipient Inverse Simpson Index values. Sample size was limited, and cells were not sorted, so CD4 and CD8 repertoire contributions could not be separated. Only a small fraction of recipient repertoires overlapped donor repertoires, with over 95% appearing de novo at the given depth. After transplant, TCR diversity in recipients dropped, and pathologically expanded clonotypes climbed progressively between day 30 and day 180.

With the immunoSEQ assay, which is a bias-controlled multiplex PCR relying on V- and J-specific primers, TCR beta CDR3 regions were amplified from genomic DNA. A second PCR step added a proprietary barcode and Illumina adapter sequences to the CDR3 amplicons. An Illumina MiSeq instrument was used to sequence the CDR3 libraries. On the study's bioinformatics: Export and quality control were done with immunoSEQ Analyzer 3.0, while downstream analyses used R Bioconductor and Immunarch. Only productive rearrangements within the normalized downsampled data set were used in the calculation of repertoire metrics. In the normalized cohort, a clonotype counted as pathologically expanded if the clonotype was larger than 5 templates. The Inverse Simpson Index served as the measure of repertoire diversity. To capture all clonotypes, the CMV-specificity analyses were run on the non-normalized data set. The table comes from immuneACCESS by way of TCRdb, which keeps in-frame sequences with V and J called. Part of the clones is missing from these tables; in studies checked, under half for an unresolved V gene and the rest for unknown reasons. That table gives V, J and clone size, and the DNA gave D and trimming. This sample is represented by fewer than 8,000 clones; nearly 98% of them were singletons. Of the sample, around 16% is held by the ten largest clones.

The intended sense of this specimen's time point label: recipient sample about 28 days before transplant, after cytoreduction. Blood from recipients was drawn roughly 28 days before transplant, then again at days 30, 100 and 180 after transplant. Nuclei Lysis Solution was used to extract genomic DNA from fresh or cryopreserved unfractionated peripheral blood mononuclear cells. The specimen was peripheral blood mononuclear cells, collected before stem cell transplant. This receptor chain uses TRBV2 and TRBJ2-1, and 11 junction bases match TRBD2. The TCR was taken from a man between 65 and 80 years old with acute myeloid leukemia. Some clones in this sample may be carry-over from other donors' samples. The CDR3 is CASSVLAGVTYNEQFF. The nucleotides read TGTGCCAGCAGCGTACTAGCGGGGGTAACCTACAATGAGCAGTTCTTC.